The clone carrying this T cell receptor beta chain was detected once. Its antigen is not identified. Its ends do not fully match the called genes, so a read error is possible. The CDR3 contains 12 residues. Looked up from germline, CDR1 is LNHNV and CDR2 is YYDKDF (reference sequence). Breast cancer patients provided tissue from their axillary draining lymph nodes. The data derive from a study of breast tumors, draining lymph nodes, adjacent tissues. Study-wide results and caveats: Luminal-like breast cancer showed significantly higher tumor–nontumor repertoire similarity than basal-like. Compared with lymph nodes, tumors were less diverse; compared with nontumor tissue, more. Tumor T cell lymph node origin was a supported hypothesis, not proven. Data fit most tumor T cells coming from lymph node, expanding in tumor.

TCRdb recomputed calls from the multiplex PCR reads with MiXCR, one row per CDR3 protein. The sample has approximately 210,000 distinct CDR3 sequences, 32% seen once. Sequences were obtained from axillary lymph node tissue. The source of this sequence is a female donor with breast cancer. Some clones in this sample may be carry-over from other donors' samples. V gene TRBV15 combines with J gene TRBJ1-3; D remains unclear. The CDR3 sequence is CATSRGPNTIYF. The DNA for the CDR3 is TGCGCCACCAGCAGAGGTCCGAACACCATATATTTT.